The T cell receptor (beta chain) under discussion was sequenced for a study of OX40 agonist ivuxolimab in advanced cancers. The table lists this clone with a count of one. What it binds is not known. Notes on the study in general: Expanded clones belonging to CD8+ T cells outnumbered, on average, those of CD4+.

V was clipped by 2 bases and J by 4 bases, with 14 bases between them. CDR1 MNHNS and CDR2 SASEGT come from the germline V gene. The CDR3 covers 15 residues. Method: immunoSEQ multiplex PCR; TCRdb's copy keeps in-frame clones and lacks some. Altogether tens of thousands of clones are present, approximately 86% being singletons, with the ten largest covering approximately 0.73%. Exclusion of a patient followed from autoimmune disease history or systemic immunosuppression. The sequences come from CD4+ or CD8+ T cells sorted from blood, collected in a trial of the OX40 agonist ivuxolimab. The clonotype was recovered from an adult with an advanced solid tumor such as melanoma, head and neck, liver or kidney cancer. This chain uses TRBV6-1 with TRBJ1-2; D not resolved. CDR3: CASSEFRTTSYGYTF. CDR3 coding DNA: TGTGCCAGCAGTGAATTCAGGACGACGTCCTATGGCTACACCTTC.